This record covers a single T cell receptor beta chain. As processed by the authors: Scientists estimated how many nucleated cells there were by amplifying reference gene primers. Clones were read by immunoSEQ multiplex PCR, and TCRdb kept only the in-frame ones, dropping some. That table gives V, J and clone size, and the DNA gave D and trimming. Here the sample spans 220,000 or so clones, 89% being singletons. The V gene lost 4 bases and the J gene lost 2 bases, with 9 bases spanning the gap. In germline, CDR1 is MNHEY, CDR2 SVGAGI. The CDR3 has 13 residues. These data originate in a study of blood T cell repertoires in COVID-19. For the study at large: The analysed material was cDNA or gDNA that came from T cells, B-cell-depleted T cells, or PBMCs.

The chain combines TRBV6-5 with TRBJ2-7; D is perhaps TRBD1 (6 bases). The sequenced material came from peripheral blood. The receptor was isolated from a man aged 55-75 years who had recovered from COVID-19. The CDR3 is CASSSTGPYEQYF. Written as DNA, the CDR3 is TGTGCCAGCAGTTCGACAGGCCCCTACGAGCAGTACTTC.